This TCR beta chain was identified in a study of blood T cell repertoires in COVID-19. Across the whole study: Samples representing acute and convalescent COVID-19 were sourced from the United States, Italy and Spain. T cells, B-cell-depleted T cells, or PBMCs supplied cDNA or gDNA.

Under the authors' procedure: Amplification from reference gene primers served as the basis for estimated nucleated cell counts. Generated by immunoSEQ multiplex PCR, the TCRdb table keeps only in-frame clones and is missing some. Clone size and V and J calls were adopted from that table, with D and trimming inferred from the DNA. The sample lists about 400,000 clones, more than 75% occurring once. This CDR3 has 16 residues. J was trimmed by 2 bases and V by 1 base; bases with no gene match: 6. Germline values: CDR1 SQVTM, CDR2 ANQGSEA. This TCR was recovered from a human donor in a cohort sampled during active COVID-19. The sample taken for sequencing was peripheral blood. The rearrangement joins TRBV29-1 to TRBJ2-3, with 10 bases identical to TRBD2. CDR3 amino acids: CSVEAPAGGSTDTQYF. The CDR3 DNA reads TGCAGCGTTGAAGCGCCAGCGGGAGGGTCCACAGATACGCAGTATTTT.